One T cell receptor (beta chain) is described in this entry. This CDR3 contains 15 residues. Germline values: CDR1 SGHTA, CDR2 FQGTGA. V lost 0 bases and J lost 5; bases outside the gene matches: 5. This entry belongs to a study of T cell responses to AZD1222 COVID-19 vaccine. Assay used: immunoSEQ multiplex PCR; TCRdb lists only in-frame clones, some missing. The sample lists about 120,000 clones; about 87% were seen once. The clonotype originates from an adult in good health. J is TRBJ2-3 and V is TRBV7-3; 7 positions match TRBD2. The source material was peripheral blood, sampled on day 0 of AZD1222 vaccination. CDR3 residues: CASSLTPTGGDTQYF. The CDR3 DNA sequence: TGTGCCAGCAGCTTAACGCCTACGGGGGGAGATACGCAGTATTTT. Based on the CDR3 plus reference TRBV7-3 and TRBJ2-3, the full variable domain is GAGVSQTPSNKVTEKGKYVELRCDPISGHTALYWYRQSLGQGPEFLIYFQGTGAADDSGLPNDRFFAVRPEGSVSTLKIQRTERGDSAVYLCASSLTPTGGDTQYFGPGTRLTVL.